The rows below give T cell receptor beta chains drawn from one sample of a study of T cell repertoires in cytomegalovirus infection. The antigens of these receptors remain unknown. TCRdb reprocessed the reads via MiXCR and lists one record per CDR3 protein. The data contain more than 250,000 distinct CDR3 sequences, 20% to 25% of them seen just once; the ten biggest clones take up roughly 13%. Here the sequenced sample was cultured PBMCs, taken from culture after CMV antigen stimulation. The receptors come from a human donor in good health (CMV status not recorded). Some clones in this sample may be carry-over from other donors' samples. Both conserved end residues are part of each CDR3. The order of the fields is V gene, J gene, CDR3 protein.

V: TRBV12-3/TRBV12-4; J: TRBJ2-3; CDR3: CASTYGEARQAQYF
V: TRBV7-9; J: TRBJ1-2; CDR3: CASRLDREDYGYTF
V: TRBV29-1; J: TRBJ2-5; CDR3: CSAGGLQETQYF
V: TRBV7-2; J: TRBJ2-1; CDR3: CASSFQGGGDYNEQFF
V: TRBV12-3/TRBV12-4; J: TRBJ1-6; CDR3: CASSLTRQGAPLHF
V: TRBV4-2; J: TRBJ1-1; CDR3: CASSQVKGSRERTFF
V: TRBV12-3/TRBV12-4; J: TRBJ1-3; CDR3: CASRQSSGNTIYF
V: TRBV7-9; J: TRBJ2-1; CDR3: CASSSLAGEGEQFF
V: TRBV12-3/TRBV12-4; J: TRBJ2-1; CDR3: CASSQREGLDNEQFF
V: TRBV7-9; J: TRBJ1-6; CDR3: CASSFGSSNSPLHF
V: TRBV7-2; J: TRBJ2-3; CDR3: CASSFLLSTDTQYF
V: TRBV12-3/TRBV12-4; J: TRBJ2-7; CDR3: CASSPTTGRHEQYF
V: TRBV19; J: TRBJ2-7; CDR3: CASSISGSSAHYEQYF
V: TRBV5-6; J: TRBJ2-5; CDR3: CASSPVGRVSGLETQYF
V: TRBV19; J: TRBJ1-2; CDR3: CASSTGLFYGYTF
V: TRBV7-2; J: TRBJ1-2; CDR3: CASSPSGQNYGYTF
V: TRBV5-1; J: TRBJ2-3; CDR3: CASSLATPVPDTQYF
V: TRBV10-1; J: TRBJ2-3; CDR3: CASSTSGGTDTQYF
V: TRBV20-1; J: TRBJ1-5; CDR3: CSAVSPPADQPQHF
V: TRBV7-8; J: TRBJ1-5; CDR3: CASSLDGIGASNQPQHF
V: TRBV7-9; J: TRBJ2-3; CDR3: CASSLEVGLAGDTQYF
V: TRBV7-9; J: TRBJ1-4; CDR3: CASSLRDRAEKLFF
V: TRBV29-1; J: TRBJ1-2; CDR3: CSAPDAVSNGYTF
V: TRBV24-1; J: TRBJ2-3; CDR3: CATSDPAGGARDTQYF
V: TRBV7-2; J: TRBJ2-7; CDR3: CASSQGGYSYEQYF
V: TRBV7-2; J: TRBJ1-3; CDR3: CASSRQGANTIYF
V: TRBV5-6; J: TRBJ1-4; CDR3: CASSFRDRGRGEGEKLFF
V: TRBV7-6; J: TRBJ1-6; CDR3: CASSFDRANSPLHF
V: TRBV12-3/TRBV12-4; J: TRBJ1-4; CDR3: CASSFSRNEKLFF
V: TRBV7-8; J: TRBJ2-1; CDR3: CASSLRASGYMYNEQFF
V: TRBV11-3; J: TRBJ2-2; CDR3: CASSLDPGGRTGELFF
V: TRBV29-1; J: TRBJ2-3; CDR3: CSVDGIATNTQYF
V: TRBV28; J: TRBJ2-7; CDR3: CASSLGGGGGVPYEQYF
V: TRBV7-2; J: TRBJ2-3; CDR3: CASSLVSSDTQYF
V: TRBV7-2; J: TRBJ2-2; CDR3: CASSLGTGGPGELFF
V: TRBV19; J: TRBJ2-1; CDR3: CASLDRDHNEQFF
V: TRBV6-5; J: TRBJ2-3; CDR3: CASSRTAPTDTQYF
V: TRBV20-1; J: TRBJ2-7; CDR3: CSLSTGGAYEQYF
V: TRBV7-3; J: TRBJ2-5; CDR3: CASSLTAGAETQYF
V: TRBV12-3/TRBV12-4; J: TRBJ2-1; CDR3: CASSIGTVNEQFF
V: TRBV10-3; J: TRBJ2-1; CDR3: CAISVGGRGYEQFF
V: TRBV28; J: TRBJ1-1; CDR3: CASTTFEGTEAFF
V: TRBV27; J: TRBJ1-2; CDR3: CASGEPWDKKSHGYTF
V: TRBV7-2; J: TRBJ2-2; CDR3: CASSARNTGELFF
V: TRBV12-3/TRBV12-4; J: TRBJ2-5; CDR3: CASNQQGGETQYF
V: TRBV4-1; J: TRBJ1-2; CDR3: CASSQEGQKNYGYTF
V: TRBV6-5; J: TRBJ2-3; CDR3: CASSSGTSILGDTQYF
V: TRBV4-3; J: TRBJ2-1; CDR3: CASSPTTGLATEQFF
V: TRBV7-4; J: TRBJ1-1; CDR3: CASSLEMGLGGVREAFF
V: TRBV28; J: TRBJ1-1; CDR3: CASTTDKVLEAFF
V: TRBV19; J: TRBJ2-7; CDR3: CASSKEGRTDSYEQYF
V: TRBV4-1; J: TRBJ2-5; CDR3: CASSRWIQGAQTQYF
V: TRBV29-1; J: TRBJ1-1; CDR3: CSVVDTPNTEAFF
V: TRBV9; J: TRBJ2-2; CDR3: CASSVLSGSNTGELFF
V: TRBV7-2; J: TRBJ2-3; CDR3: CASSPGQVPQYF